The 31 T cell receptor beta chains listed next were all sequenced from one sample in a study of blood T cell repertoires in COVID-19. Sequenced by immunoSEQ multiplex PCR; TCRdb stores in-frame clones only, minus some. The sample carries around 61,000 clones, about 90% recorded once. What was sequenced was peripheral blood. These receptors all come from a man aged 60 to 69 with acute or convalescent COVID-19.

This clone was recorded once. The chain joins TRBV7-9 to TRBJ1-6, with 10 bases that match TRBD1. V lost 1 base, J lost 7 bases, and 7 bases stayed unmatched. CDR3 length: 17 amino acids. The V gene's germline CDR1 is SEHNR and CDR2 FQNEAQ (reference sequence). CDR3 loop: CASSLGDRGFENSPLHF. The CDR3 DNA is TGTGCCAGCAGCTTAGGGGACAGGGGCTTTGAGAATTCACCCCTCCACTTT.

The chain employs TRBV3-1 (or the pseudogene TRBV3-2) and TRBJ2-7, with D possibly TRBD2 on 6 matching bases. V was shortened by 0 bases and J by 2 bases, with 14 bases between the two germline ends. There are 16 residues in the CDR3. Germline-derived CDR1 and CDR2 are LGHDT and YNNKEL (reference sequence). The CDR3 loop is CASSQDLGAGTYEQYF. The CDR3 region has the DNA TGTGCCAGCAGCCAAGATCTAGGGGCGGGAACCTACGAGCAGTACTTC.

Within the sample, this clone is medium-sized. The chain links TRBV14 to TRBJ1-6; unclear D gene. CDR3 length equals 13 residues. V lost 0 bases and J lost 7, with 4 bases in between. Per germline, CDR1 SGHDN and CDR2 FVKESK. In nucleotides, the CDR3 is TGTGCCAGCAGCCAAGATCTGAATTCACCCCTCCACTTT. This translates into CASSQDLNSPLHF.

The chain has TRBV4-1 and TRBJ1-2; 10 bases agree with TRBD1. The V and J ends lost 6 bases and 4 bases, in that order; junction bases with no gene match: 11. Germline V lookup: CDR1 MGHRA, CDR2 YSYEKL. The CDR3 is 16 amino acids. For the CDR3, the DNA is TGCGCCAGCAGTCGTAAGACAGGGGGCGCGAGCTATGGCTACACCTTC. Translation gives CASSRKTGGASYGYTF.

The V and J genes are TRBV5-8 and TRBJ1-1; the match to TRBD1 covers 7 bases. V gave up 0 bases and J gave up 5 bases; unmatched junction bases: 7. Germline values: CDR1 SGHTS, CDR2 YDEGEE. There are 15 residues in the CDR3. CDR3 coding DNA: TGTGCCAGCAGCTTGGGGGCGGCCAGGGGGACTGAAGCTTTCTTT. Protein: CASSLGAARGTEAFF.

The chain is built from TRBV19 and TRBJ2-1; 8 nucleotides align to TRBD1. The CDR3 is made up of 15 amino acids. The V and J ends lost 5 bases and 7 bases, in that order; junction bases with no gene match: 10. Germline CDR1 reads LNHDA; CDR2 reads SQIVND (reference sequence). CDR3 protein: CASSSSGQGMNEQFF. As DNA, the CDR3 is TGTGCCAGTAGTTCCTCCGGACAGGGAATGAATGAGCAGTTCTTC. The full variable domain, with the rest looked up from reference TRBV19 and TRBJ2-1, is DGGITQSPKYLFRKEGQNVTLSCEQNLNHDAMYWYRQDPGQGLRLIYYSQIVNDFQKGDIAEGYSVSREKKESFPLTVTSAQKNPTAFYLCASSSSGQGMNEQFFGPGTRLTVL.

The CDR3 loop is CASSTKPGGIREKLFF. CDR3 in DNA: TGTGCCAGCAGCACCAAACCGGGGGGTATTCGTGAAAAACTGTTTTTT. The genes are TRBV21-1 and TRBJ1-4. TRBV21-1 is tagged as a pseudogene. The CDR3 runs 16 residues.

The rearrangement links TRBV18 to TRBJ2-1, with D possibly TRBD1 on 6 matching bases. From germline, CDR1 is KGHSH and CDR2 LQKENI. The CDR3 is made up of 14 amino acids. The V gene lost 6 bases and the J gene lost 7 bases, with 16 bases spanning the gap. Here the CDR3 DNA reads TGTGCCAGCTCGTTAAACAGGGACGGGAATGAGCAGTTCTTC. It yields the protein CASSLNRDGNEQFF.

The rearrangement links TRBV18 to TRBJ1-3; 8 nucleotides match TRBD1. CDR1 KGHSH and CDR2 LQKENI come from the germline V gene. This CDR3 contains 16 residues. After removal of 3 bases from V and 9 bases from J, the junction contained 13 bases not matched to a gene. This CDR3 reads CASSPTDRGIYGTIYF. The DNA of the CDR3 is TGTGCCAGCTCACCTACAGACAGGGGAATTTATGGCACCATATATTTT.

The chain is built from TRBV7-9 and TRBJ2-1; 14 nucleotides align to TRBD2. V trimming: 3 bases; J trimming: 7 bases; junction bases outside the gene matches: 5. Per the germline V gene, CDR1 is SEHNR and CDR2 is FQNEAQ (reference sequence). The CDR3 is 16 residues long. The CDR3 bases are TGTGCCAGCAGCTTTACGACTAGCGGGGGGGAGAATGAGCAGTTCTTC. Protein product: CASSFTTSGGENEQFF.

The chain links TRBV6-5 to TRBJ2-1; D is undetermined. V was clipped by 6 bases and J by 8 bases, with 14 bases between them. CDR3 length equals 13 residues. Germline CDR1 MNHEY, CDR2 SVGAGI. The CDR3 reads CASSPAFSHEQFF. As DNA, the CDR3 is TGTGCCAGCAGCCCCGCGTTTAGCCATGAGCAGTTCTTC.

This sequence joins TRBV5-8 and TRBJ2-3; D may be TRBD2 (7 bases). The CDR3 consists of 17 residues. Germline CDR1 is SGHTS and CDR2 is YDEGEE. Trimming removed 4 bases from V and 5 bases from J, with 23 bases in between. The CDR3 loop is CASSRGAGLGSIDTQYF. The CDR3 DNA reads as TGTGCCAGCAGCCGGGGGGCTGGGTTGGGATCCATAGATACGCAGTATTTT.

The rearrangement uses TRBV7-2 and TRBJ2-7; TRBD1 matches at 8 bases. This CDR3 has 14 amino acids. Trimming removed 5 bases from V and 7 bases from J; junction bases left unmatched: 10. CDR1 is SGHTA, CDR2 FQGNSA, per germline. CDR3 sequence reads: CASSLHGQGREQYF. The CDR3 DNA reads as TGTGCCAGCAGCCTCCACGGACAGGGTCGGGAGCAGTACTTC. Full variable domain (missing parts from reference TRBV7-2 and TRBJ2-7): GAGVSQSPSNKVTEKGKDVELRCDPISGHTALYWYRQSLGQGLEFLIYFQGNSAPDKSGLPSDRFSAERTGGSVSTLTIQRTQQEDSAVYLCASSLHGQGREQYFGPGTRLTVT.

V and J are TRBV4-1 and TRBJ1-1; D gene ambiguous. The CDR3 is 16 residues long. V lost 7 bases and J lost 4, with 22 bases in between. The germline gives CDR1 MGHRA, CDR2 YSYEKL. The CDR3 here is CASTWGGELGGTEAFF. The CDR3 DNA reads TGCGCCAGCACCTGGGGTGGGGAGTTAGGAGGCACTGAAGCTTTCTTT.

The rearrangement links TRBV30 to TRBJ1-2, with a tentative D call TRBD1 (5 bases). Germline V gene lookup returns CDR1 GTSNPN and CDR2 SVGIG (reference sequence). The CDR3 runs 11 residues. The CDR3 region has the DNA TGTGCGTTGGGGGGTGACTATGGCTACACCTTC. Translating it yields CALGGDYGYTF.

The rearrangement joins TRBV3-1 (or the pseudogene TRBV3-2) to TRBJ1-1; TRBD1 matches 7 bases. CDR3 length: 14 amino acids. Germline V gene lookup returns CDR1 LGHDT and CDR2 YNNKEL (reference sequence). V was pared by 5 bases and J by 0 bases, with 3 bases of the junction left unmatched. The CDR3 DNA is TGTGCCAGCAGCGAGAGGGGGCTGAACACTGAAGCTTTCTTT. Amino acids: CASSERGLNTEAFF.

The chain is built from TRBV5-6 and TRBJ2-7; the match to TRBD1 covers 7 bases. Germline CDR1 and CDR2: SGHDT and YYEEEE. J gave up 7 bases and V 1 base, and 8 bases lay outside the gene matches. CDR3 size: 14 residues. The CDR3 reads CASSLRQGLREQYF. The CDR3 region has the DNA TGTGCCAGCAGCTTGCGACAGGGTTTGAGAGAGCAGTACTTC.

This clone was found a few times. The V gene is TRBV7-8, the J gene TRBJ1-2; TRBD1 aligns across 7 bases. V trimming: 1 base; J trimming: 8 bases; junction bases outside the gene matches: 1. Germline V CDR1 and CDR2: SGHVS, FQNEAQ. There are 12 residues in the CDR3. The CDR3 loop is CASSLGDSGYTF. As DNA, the CDR3 is TGTGCCAGCAGCTTAGGGGACAGCGGCTACACCTTC.

The V and J genes are TRBV3-1 (or the pseudogene TRBV3-2) and TRBJ1-2, with 10 bases matching TRBD1. The CDR3 has 16 residues. The V and J ends lost 6 bases and 8 bases, in that order; junction bases with no gene match: 15. From germline, CDR1 is LGHDT and CDR2 YNNKEL (reference sequence). CDR3 sequence: CASSHMGQGTRYGYTF. As DNA, the CDR3 is TGTGCCAGCAGTCATATGGGACAGGGGACGCGGTACGGCTACACCTTC.

The chain has TRBV15 and TRBJ1-3; 9 bases map to TRBD1. The CDR3 sequence is 14 residues long. The ends lost 11 bases at V and 0 bases at J; junction bases unmatched: 5. Germline CDR1 is LNHNV and CDR2 is YYDKDF (reference sequence). CDR3 region: CASETGGSGNTIYF. In DNA, the CDR3 is TGTGCCTCCGAGACAGGGGGCTCTGGAAACACCATATATTTT. Based on the CDR3 plus reference TRBV15 and TRBJ1-3, the full variable domain is DAMVIQNPRYQVTQFGKPVTLSCSQTLNHNVMYWYQQKSSQAPKLLFHYYDKDFNNEADTPDNFQSRRPNTSFCFLDIRSPGLGDTAMYLCASETGGSGNTIYFGEGSWLTVV.

The gene calls are TRBV19 and TRBJ2-6; TRBD1 might be the D (5 bases). V gave up 7 bases and J gave up 1 base, with 14 bases separating them. In germline, CDR1 is LNHDA, CDR2 SQIVND (reference sequence). The CDR3 extends over 16 amino acids. The CDR3 protein is CASTRRDLSGANVLTF. DNA of the CDR3: TGTGCCAGTACGCGCAGGGATTTGTCTGGGGCCAACGTCCTGACTTTC.

This chain connects TRBV5-1 to TRBJ1-6, with D perhaps TRBD1 (6 bases). The germline CDR1 and CDR2 sequences are SGHRS and YFSETQ. The CDR3 is made up of 14 amino acids. Trimming left V 6 bases short and J 7 bases short, with 14 bases between. CDR3 in amino acids: CASTLGQTNSPLHF. The CDR3 DNA follows: TGCGCCAGCACCCTAGGACAGACAAATTCACCCCTCCACTTT. The whole variable domain, filled in from reference TRBV5-1 and TRBJ1-6, reads KAGVTQTPRYLIKTRGQQVTLSCSPISGHRSVSWYQQTPGQGLQFLFEYFSETQRNKGNFPGRFSGRQFSNSRSEMNVSTLELGDSALYLCASTLGQTNSPLHFGNGTRLTVT.

The chain has TRBV2 and TRBJ2-2; a possible D gene is TRBD1 (5 bases). The CDR3 is made up of 14 amino acids. V lost 2 bases, J lost 4 bases, and 8 bases lay in between. Germline lookup yields CDR1 SNHLY and CDR2 FYNNEI. Here the CDR3 DNA reads TGTGCCAGCAGTGAAACAGGAGCCACCGGGGAGCTGTTTTTT. Protein: CASSETGATGELFF.

The chain carries TRBV7-2 and TRBJ1-3, with 8 bases fitting TRBD1. The CDR3 length is 17 residues. The junction had 4 bases not matched to a gene; V was cut back by 0 bases and J by 0 bases. Germline V CDR1 and CDR2: SGHTA, FQGNSA. In DNA form, the CDR3 reads TGTGCCAGCAGCTTAGCGACAGGGGCGTTCTCTGGAAACACCATATATTTT. Protein sequence: CASSLATGAFSGNTIYF.

J is TRBJ2-1 and V is TRBV7-8, with TRBD2 matching over 9 bases. CDR3 length equals 14 residues. V trimming: 6 bases; J trimming: 5 bases; junction bases outside the gene matches: 5. In germline, CDR1 is SGHVS, CDR2 FQNEAQ. The CDR3 bases are TGTGCCAGCAGATACCAGCGGGGGGACAATGAGCAGTTCTTC. Residues: CASRYQRGDNEQFF.

A remark on this clone: One end of the junction fails to match germline, which may point to a read error. The chain links TRBV7-7 to TRBJ2-3, with a weak D call TRBD2 (6 bases). Germline V gives CDR1 SSHAT, CDR2 FNYEAQ (reference sequence). This CDR3 has 15 residues. The CDR3: CASSPGTANTDTQYF. The CDR3 DNA reads TGTGCTAGCAGCCCCGGGACTGCCAACACAGATACGCAGTATTTT.

The chain has TRBV7-8 and TRBJ2-7; TRBD1 aligns across 10 bases. Germline CDR1 is SGHVS and CDR2 is FQNEAQ. The CDR3 extends over 15 amino acids. Trimming took 5 bases from V and 2 from J; bases not matched to a gene: 6. CDR3 sequence reads: CASSRTGTGAYEQYF. The CDR3, as DNA: TGTGCCAGCAGCCGAACCGGGACAGGGGCCTACGAGCAGTACTTC.

V usage is TRBV18 and J usage is TRBJ1-6; 8 bases are a match to TRBD1. The CDR3 spans 16 residues. CDR1 and CDR2 from the germline V gene are KGHSH and LQKENI. V dropped 3 bases and J dropped 6; count of bases not matched to a gene: 7. CDR3 DNA: TGTGCCAGCTCACCGTTGGGGACAGGCGCTAATTCACCCCTCCACTTT. Amino acids: CASSPLGTGANSPLHF. Full variable domain (missing parts from reference TRBV18 and TRBJ1-6): NAGVMQNPRHLVRRRGQEARLRCSPMKGHSHVYWYRQLPEEGLKFMVYLQKENIIDESGMPKERFSAEFPKEGPSILRIQQVVRGDSAAYFCASSPLGTGANSPLHFGNGTRLTVT.

This clone was seen just once. The rearrangement uses TRBV5-6 and TRBJ1-5; 7 positions match TRBD1. CDR3 length equals 14 residues. Trimming took 4 bases from V and 7 from J; bases not matched to a gene: 8. Germline values: CDR1 SGHDT, CDR2 YYEEEE. CDR3 in amino acids: CASSPQGSGQPQHF. CDR3 coding DNA: TGTGCCAGCAGCCCACAGGGGAGTGGACAGCCCCAGCATTTT.

The chain has TRBV15 and TRBJ1-4; 7 nucleotides line up with TRBD1. Germline V lookup: CDR1 LNHNV, CDR2 YYDKDF (reference sequence). The CDR3 is 15 amino acids. J lost 6 bases, V lost 1 base, and 5 bases had no gene match. The CDR3 sequence is CATSRGGTGDEKLFF. As DNA, the CDR3 is TGTGCCACCAGCAGAGGAGGAACAGGGGATGAAAAACTGTTTTTT.

The chain recombines TRBV10-2 with TRBJ1-4; 10 nucleotides match TRBD1. CDR1 and CDR2 (germline): WSHSY, SAAADI. V shed 8 bases, J shed 6 bases, and the junction held 9 bases outside the gene matches. This CDR3 has 15 residues. As DNA, the CDR3 is TGCGCCAGCGGTAGGACAGGGGGAGGGGATGAAAAACTGTTTTTT. As protein: CASGRTGGGDEKLFF.